The 5 T cell receptor beta chains given below trace back to one sample, sequenced in a study of identical twins. In TCRdb, the 5' RACE reads were re-called with MiXCR into one record per CDR3 protein. The table lists 450,000 to 600,000 distinct CDR3 sequences, around 22% of them singletons. The same sample was also used in a study of yellow fever vaccine responses in identical twins.

Specimen: CD4+ T cells sorted from blood. Every receptor here comes from a woman aged 18-35 years in good health.

The CDR3 DNA sequence: TGTGCCAGCAGTTCCGGGGCCGTGGGGGCAGATACGCAGTATTTT. This encodes CASSSGAVGADTQYF. V gene TRBV28 combines with J gene TRBJ2-3; D may be TRBD1 or TRBD2 (5 bases each). This CDR3 spans 15 amino acids. Per germline, CDR1 MDHEN and CDR2 SYDVKM. The V and J ends lost 4 bases and 4 bases respectively, with 15 bases between them.

The rearrangement uses TRBV28 and TRBJ2-1; TRBD1 agrees at 7 bases. After removal of 8 bases from V and 3 bases from J, the junction contained 4 bases not matched to a gene. The CDR3 extends over 13 amino acids. Looked up from germline, CDR1 is MDHEN and CDR2 is SYDVKM. The CDR3 DNA is TGTGCCAGCTGGACAGGTAACTACAATGAGCAGTTCTTC. Its protein is CASWTGNYNEQFF.

This clonotype was detected only a few times. The chain couples TRBV5-5 to TRBJ2-6; D is undetermined. The CDR3 consists of 13 residues. Germline assignment: CDR1 SGHKS and CDR2 YYEKEE (reference sequence). V dropped 5 bases and J dropped 2 bases, with 5 bases sitting between them. CDR3 in amino acids: CASRYTGANVLTF. DNA of the CDR3: TGTGCCAGCAGGTATACTGGGGCCAACGTCCTGACTTTC.

The chain uses TRBV3-1 and TRBJ1-1; D unclear. CDR1 LGHDT and CDR2 YNNKEL come from the germline V gene (reference sequence). The CDR3 is 16 residues long. V was clipped by 1 base and J by 0 bases, with 12 bases between them. CDR3 nucleotide sequence: TGTGCCAGCAGCCAAGCCAGCTTAAAAATGAACACTGAAGCTTTCTTT. This gives the protein CASSQASLKMNTEAFF.

This clonotype was seen a handful of times. The rearrangement links TRBV3-1 to TRBJ2-7; no clear D. Between the trimmed V and J ends, which lost 4 bases and 7 bases, there was a span of 8 bases. The CDR3 loop spans 11 amino acids. Germline V gene lookup returns CDR1 LGHDT and CDR2 YNNKEL (reference sequence). CDR3 DNA sequence: TGTGCCAGCAGCCTCCTCCGGGAGCAGTACTTC. This gives the protein CASSLLREQYF.